This is a list of T cell receptor beta chains from one sample in a study of blood T cell repertoires in COVID-19. The data were produced by immunoSEQ multiplex PCR, yet TCRdb's version contains in-frame clones alone and is incomplete. The sample lists 250,000 to 350,000 clones; 80% to 90% were seen once. The sequencing sample was made of PBMCs or T cells enriched from blood (not recorded which). The receptors stem from a woman aged 25-40 years who had recovered from COVID-19. The CDR3 runs from the conserved cysteine through the conserved F or W. D genes are given only for firm matches. Size tells how often a clone was seen (once, few, many) or the class of an expanded clone, and some rows leave it out.

v_gene	abundance	d_gene	j_gene	CDR3nt	CDR3aa
TRBV24-1	.	TRBD1	TRBJ2-2	TGTGCCACCAGTGATACAGGGGTCGGCACCGGGGAGCTGTTTTTT	CATSDTGVGTGELFF
TRBV15	once	.	TRBJ1-1	TGTGCCACCAGCACCACCTGGGCCACTGAAGCTTTCTTT	CATSTTWATEAFF
TRBV15	.	TRBD2	TRBJ2-7	TGTGCCACCAGCAGAGAGAGGACTAGCCCGGGGGAGCAGTACTTC	CATSRERTSPGEQYF
TRBV11-2	few	.	TRBJ2-4	TGTGCCAGCAGCTTAGAGCGGGGGCTAGCCAAAAACATTCAGTACTTC	CASSLERGLAKNIQYF
TRBV7-3	.	.	TRBJ2-2	TGTGCCAGCAGCTTCCCCCCCCAGGGAATCGGGAACACCGGGGAGCTGTTTTTT	CASSFPPQGIGNTGELFF
TRBV27	.	.	TRBJ2-7	TGTGCCAGCAGTCCTTATCTAGACAGGAACGTTAAAAGCTCCTACGAGCAGTACTTC	CASSPYLDRNVKSSYEQYF
TRBV30	.	.	TRBJ2-1	TGTGCCTGGAGTGTAGACTTTAATAATGAGCAGTTCTTC	CAWSVDFNNEQFF
TRBV27	.	.	TRBJ2-1	TGTGCCAGCAACCCCAATAGCGCCGGTCTCAATGAGCAGTTCTTC	CASNPNSAGLNEQFF
TRBV7-2	.	TRBD1	TRBJ1-6	TGTGCCAGCAGCTTTGGGACAGGGTTGAATTCACCCCTCCACTTT	CASSFGTGLNSPLHF
TRBV3-1/TRBV3-2	.	.	TRBJ1-5	TGTGCCAGCAGCCAGAGAGCCAATCAGCCCCAGCATTTT	CASSQRANQPQHF
TRBV13	.	.	TRBJ1-2	TGTGCCAGCAGCTTATCCGGGTTGGTCGGCTATGGCTACACCTTC	CASSLSGLVGYGYTF
TRBV7-8	.	.	TRBJ1-5	TGTGCCAGCAGCTTAGGTGGAGTCATGATTAATCAGCCCCAGCATTTT	CASSLGGVMINQPQHF
TRBV19	.	TRBD2	TRBJ2-1	TGTGCCAGTAGGGGGGGAGCGGGATACAATGAGCAGTTCTTC	CASRGGAGYNEQFF
TRBV10-1	.	.	TRBJ1-2	TGCGCCAGCAGTGAGTCGTTGACACTCCCTAACTATGGCTACACCTTC	CASSESLTLPNYGYTF
TRBV7-3	.	TRBD1	TRBJ2-1	TGTGCCAGCAGCTTAGACAGGGGAGAATACAATGAGCAGTTCTTC	CASSLDRGEYNEQFF
TRBV30	.	.	TRBJ1-1	TGTGCCTGGACCCGCGGTTGGTACACTGAAGCTTTCTTT	CAWTRGWYTEAFF
TRBV2	.	.	TRBJ1-4	TGTGCCAGCAAACCGACAGGAGCGACTAATGAAAAACTGTTTTTT	CASKPTGATNEKLFF
TRBV10-3	.	.	TRBJ2-1	TGTGCCATCAAGGACAGTACCTCCTACAATGAGCAGTTCTTC	CAIKDSTSYNEQFF
TRBV24-1	.	TRBD1	TRBJ1-1	TGTGCCACCAGTGCCACAGGGGAAACTGAAGCTTTCTTT	CATSATGETEAFF
TRBV6-5	.	.	TRBJ2-7	TGTGCCAGCAGGCCGGCGGTAGACAGAGTTTACGAGCAGTACTTC	CASRPAVDRVYEQYF
TRBV5-1	once	.	TRBJ2-6	TGCGCCAGCAGCCACAGCAGGGGCCTATCGGAGGGGGCCAACGTCCTGACTTTC	CASSHSRGLSEGANVLTF
TRBV4-2	.	.	TRBJ1-5	TGTGCCAGCAGCCAAGTGGGCTGGGCCGTACAGCCCCAGCATTTT	CASSQVGWAVQPQHF
TRBV7-9	.	.	TRBJ1-6	TGTGCCAGCAGCTTAATGGGGACATTGAATTCACCCCTCCACTTT	CASSLMGTLNSPLHF
TRBV28	few	.	TRBJ1-5	TGTGCCAGCAGTTTACAGGGACTAAGCAATCAGCCCCAGCATTTT	CASSLQGLSNQPQHF
TRBV28	.	TRBD2	TRBJ2-5	TGTGCCAGCAGTCTGACTAGCCAGCCCTATGAGACCCAGTACTTC	CASSLTSQPYETQYF
TRBV28	.	TRBD1	TRBJ1-2	TGTGCCAGCAGTTCTCGGACAGGGGGCGCGTATGGCTACACCTTC	CASSSRTGGAYGYTF
TRBV9	.	TRBD1	TRBJ1-1	TGTGCCAGCAGCGACATCCGGGACAGAAACACTGAAGCTTTCTTT	CASSDIRDRNTEAFF
TRBV15	.	TRBD1	TRBJ1-4	TGTGCCACCAGCAGAGGGGCGGGACAGGGTAATGAAAAACTGTTTTTT	CATSRGAGQGNEKLFF
TRBV7-9	.	TRBD1	TRBJ2-7	TGTGCCAGCAGCTTACCAGGGGGCGCGGACGAGCAGTACTTC	CASSLPGGADEQYF
TRBV5-6	.	.	TRBJ1-3	TGTGCCAGCAGCTTGCTCGGGCTAGGCAGGGGTGACTCTGGAAACACCATATATTTT	CASSLLGLGRGDSGNTIYF
TRBV6-1	once	TRBD1	TRBJ1-5	TGTGCCAGCGAACACCAGGGGGCGAGCAATCAGCCCCAGCATTTT	CASEHQGASNQPQHF
TRBV7-7	many	.	TRBJ2-1	TGTGCCAGCAGCTTAGGTCGGACAGTATCCTACAATGAGCAGTTCTTC	CASSLGRTVSYNEQFF
TRBV6-5	.	TRBD2	TRBJ2-7	TGTGCCAGCAGTTACTCCGTAAGCGGGGTCTCCTACGAGCAGTACTTC	CASSYSVSGVSYEQYF
TRBV10-3	.	TRBD1	TRBJ1-3	TGTGCCATCAGTTCACAGGGGGCTGGAAGTGGAAACACCATATATTTT	CAISSQGAGSGNTIYF
TRBV6-1	.	TRBD1	TRBJ1-3	TGTGCCAGCAGTGAAGCCGGGACAGGGGTTCTTACTTTGGGGAACACCATATATTTT	CASSEAGTGVLTLGNTIYF
TRBV19	.	.	TRBJ1-5	TGTGCCAGTAGTAGGGGACAAACTAATCAGCCCCAGCATTTT	CASSRGQTNQPQHF
TRBV7-3	.	TRBD1	TRBJ1-1	TGTGCCAGCAGCCCTGGGACAGGGGAAGCTTTCTTT	CASSPGTGEAFF
TRBV18	.	.	TRBJ2-7	TGTGCCAGCTCACCACCGGCAGGGTTCCACGAGCAGTACTTC	CASSPPAGFHEQYF
TRBV7-2	.	.	TRBJ2-1	TGTGCCAGCAGCTTAGGGGGAGGTGGTGAGCAGTTCTTC	CASSLGGGGEQFF
TRBV28	once	.	TRBJ1-5	TGTGCCAGCAGTCGAAAGCAGGGACAGCCCCAGCATTTT	CASSRKQGQPQHF
TRBV6-5	.	.	TRBJ2-7	TGTGCCAGCAGACGGACAGCTGTCTACGAGCAGTACTTC	CASRRTAVYEQYF